The present TCR beta chain was sequenced within a study of blood T cell repertoires in COVID-19 (dated by TCRdb to 2018 to 2021). About the full investigation: The collaborator samples originated in the United States, Italy and Spain and spanned the acute and convalescent phases of COVID-19. The material from the prospective study consisted of cDNA or gDNA derived from T cells, B-cell-depleted T cells, or PBMCs. The dataset comprised deeply sampled blood TCRbeta repertoires from subjects exposed to, actively infected with, or recovered from COVID-19. The repertoires were released in a freely available public database intended as a resource for research on the immune response to SARS-CoV-2. Samples came from the ongoing ImmuneRACE study (first 160 participants) plus 1,254 subjects from 6 global collaborators. Nearly every sample came with metadata listing a de-identified subject ID, COVID-19 status, age in years and sex. Where HLA class I and class II types were available, the types were taken from metadata supplied by the sample provider, not from assay-based typing.

The CDR3, from cysteine to phenylalanine, totals 17 residues. The entry retains the CDR3 DNA only, 51 bases that are in frame from base 1. Germline trimming: 4 bases from V, 3 bases from J; junction bases outside gene matches: 5. The germline V gene sets CDR1 to KGHDR and CDR2 to SFDVKD. TCRbeta CDR3 regions were amplified from genomic DNA by means of the immunoSEQ Assay, a bias-controlled multiplex PCR. Processing in the source paper ran as follows. Nucleated cell counts per sample were estimated from amplification of reference gene primers within the assay. To quantify the absolute abundance of each unique TCRbeta CDR3 rearrangement, sequence reads were collapsed and filtered. For each sample, productive Simpson clonality was calculated by taking the square root of Simpson's diversity index across productive rearrangements. The clones in this table, taken by TCRdb from immuneACCESS, are in-frame only. Not every clone is retained; where verified, under half of the shortfall comes from an unresolved V gene, and the cause of the rest is unknown. The DNA gave D and trimming, while V, J and clone size come from that table. This sample gives about 120,000 clones in total; 85% of them show up just once. Roughly a tenth of the sample is held by the ten biggest clonotypes.

Each collaborating institution followed its own protocols to collect whole blood in K2EDTA tubes. Collaborator samples were shipped for TCRbeta analysis as frozen whole blood, isolated PBMCs, or DNA extracted from either sample type. This clone was detected only a few times. Its antigen has not been determined. No base quality values were provided; no much bigger clone lies one nucleotide off. Broader findings and caveats from the paper: How much clinical and demographic metadata was included differed by source and by participant, and the metadata was provided uncurated.

The sample was peripheral blood. The clonotype originates from a man older than 75 with acute or convalescent COVID-19. The chain couples TRBV24-1 to TRBJ1-4; TRBD1 aligns with 12 central bases. Here the CDR3 is given as CATSDGTGGISNEKLFF. The bases read TGTGCCACCAGTGACGGGACAGGGGGCATTTCTAATGAAAAACTGTTTTTT.